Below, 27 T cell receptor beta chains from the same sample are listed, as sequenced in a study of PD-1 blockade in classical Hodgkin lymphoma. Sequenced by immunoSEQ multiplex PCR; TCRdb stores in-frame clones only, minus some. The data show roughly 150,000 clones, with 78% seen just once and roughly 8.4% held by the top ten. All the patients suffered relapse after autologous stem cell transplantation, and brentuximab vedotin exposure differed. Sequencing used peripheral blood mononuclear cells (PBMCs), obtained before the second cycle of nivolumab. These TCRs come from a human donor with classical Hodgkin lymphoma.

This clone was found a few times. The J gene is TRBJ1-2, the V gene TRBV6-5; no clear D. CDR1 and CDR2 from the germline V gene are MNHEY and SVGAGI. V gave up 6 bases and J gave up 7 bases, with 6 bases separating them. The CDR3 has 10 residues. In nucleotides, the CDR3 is TGTGCCAGCAGGGCGGTTGGCTACACCTTC. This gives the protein CASRAVGYTF.

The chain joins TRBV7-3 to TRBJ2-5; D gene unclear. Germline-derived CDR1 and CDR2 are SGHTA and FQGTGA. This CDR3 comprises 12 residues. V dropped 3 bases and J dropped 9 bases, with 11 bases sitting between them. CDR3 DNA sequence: TGTGCCAGCAGCTTGCCCGGACGGGCCCAGTACTTC. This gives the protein CASSLPGRAQYF.

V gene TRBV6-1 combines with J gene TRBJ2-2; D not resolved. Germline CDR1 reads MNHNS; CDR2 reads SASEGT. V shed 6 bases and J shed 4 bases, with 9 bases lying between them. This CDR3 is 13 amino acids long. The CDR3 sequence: CASRSWSTGELFF. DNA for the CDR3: TGTGCCAGCAGATCATGGTCCACCGGGGAGCTGTTTTTT.

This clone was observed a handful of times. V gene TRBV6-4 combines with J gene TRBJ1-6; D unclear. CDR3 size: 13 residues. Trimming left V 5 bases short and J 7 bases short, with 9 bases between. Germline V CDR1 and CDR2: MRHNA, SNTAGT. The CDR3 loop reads CASSLEENSPLHF. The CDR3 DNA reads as TGTGCCAGCAGTTTAGAGGAGAATTCACCCCTCCACTTT.

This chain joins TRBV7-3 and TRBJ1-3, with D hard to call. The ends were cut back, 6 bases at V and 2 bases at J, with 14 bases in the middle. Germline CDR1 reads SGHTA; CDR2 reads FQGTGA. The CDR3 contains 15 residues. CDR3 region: CASSLDGIPGNTIYF. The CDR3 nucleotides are TGTGCCAGCAGTTTGGACGGGATCCCTGGAAACACCATATATTTT.

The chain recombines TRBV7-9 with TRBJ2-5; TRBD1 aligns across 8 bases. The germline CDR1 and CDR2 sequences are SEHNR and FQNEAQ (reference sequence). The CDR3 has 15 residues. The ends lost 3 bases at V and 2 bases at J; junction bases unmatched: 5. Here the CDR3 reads CASSFGQGRQETQYF. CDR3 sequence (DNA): TGTGCCAGCAGCTTTGGACAGGGACGGCAAGAGACCCAGTACTTC.

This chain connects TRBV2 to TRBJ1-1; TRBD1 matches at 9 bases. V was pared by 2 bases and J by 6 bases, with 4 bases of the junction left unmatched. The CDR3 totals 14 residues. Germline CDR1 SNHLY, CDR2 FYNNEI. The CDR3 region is CASSELGQGSEAFF. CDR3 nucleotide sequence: TGTGCCAGCAGTGAACTGGGACAGGGCTCTGAAGCTTTCTTT.

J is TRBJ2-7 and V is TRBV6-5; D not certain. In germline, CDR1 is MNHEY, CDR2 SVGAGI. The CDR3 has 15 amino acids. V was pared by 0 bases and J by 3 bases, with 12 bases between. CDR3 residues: CASSYSDALSYEQYF. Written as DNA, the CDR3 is TGTGCCAGCAGTTACTCTGACGCCCTAAGCTACGAGCAGTACTTC.

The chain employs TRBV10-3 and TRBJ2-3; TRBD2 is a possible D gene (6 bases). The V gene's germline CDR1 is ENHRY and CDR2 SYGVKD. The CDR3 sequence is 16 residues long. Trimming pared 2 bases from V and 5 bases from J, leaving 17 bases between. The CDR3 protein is CAISEPGLPLVDTQYF. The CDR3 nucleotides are TGTGCCATCAGTGAGCCAGGACTACCTCTTGTAGATACGCAGTATTTT.

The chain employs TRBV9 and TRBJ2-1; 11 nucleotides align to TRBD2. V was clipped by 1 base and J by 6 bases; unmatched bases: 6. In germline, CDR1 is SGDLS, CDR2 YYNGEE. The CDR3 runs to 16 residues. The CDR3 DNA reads TGTGCCAGCAGCGTAACTAGCGGGAGTTACAGCAATGAGCAGTTCTTC. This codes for CASSVTSGSYSNEQFF.

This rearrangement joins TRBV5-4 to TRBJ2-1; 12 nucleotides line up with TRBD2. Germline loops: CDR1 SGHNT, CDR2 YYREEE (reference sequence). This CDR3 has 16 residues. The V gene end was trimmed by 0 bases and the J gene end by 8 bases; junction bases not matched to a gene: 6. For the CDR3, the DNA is TGTGCCAGCAGCTTGGGGACTAGCGGGATTTCGGATGAGCAGTTCTTC. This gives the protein CASSLGTSGISDEQFF.

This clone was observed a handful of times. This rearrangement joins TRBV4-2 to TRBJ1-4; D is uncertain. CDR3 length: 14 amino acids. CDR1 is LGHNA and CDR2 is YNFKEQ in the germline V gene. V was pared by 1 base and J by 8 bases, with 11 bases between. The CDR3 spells CASSQGGLREKLFF. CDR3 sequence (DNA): TGTGCCAGCAGCCAAGGAGGGCTTCGGGAAAAACTGTTTTTT.

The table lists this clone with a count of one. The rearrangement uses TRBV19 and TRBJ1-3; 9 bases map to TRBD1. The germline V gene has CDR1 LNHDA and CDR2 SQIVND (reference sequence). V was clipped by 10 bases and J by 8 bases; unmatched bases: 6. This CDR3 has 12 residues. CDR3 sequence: CATTGGRDTIYF. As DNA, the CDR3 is TGTGCCACAACAGGGGGCCGGGACACCATATATTTT.

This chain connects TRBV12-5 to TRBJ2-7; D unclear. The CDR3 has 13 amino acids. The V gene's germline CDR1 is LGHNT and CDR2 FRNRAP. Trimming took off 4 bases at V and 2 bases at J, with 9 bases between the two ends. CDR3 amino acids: CASGSSETYEQYF. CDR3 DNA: TGTGCTAGTGGTTCATCAGAAACCTACGAGCAGTACTTC.

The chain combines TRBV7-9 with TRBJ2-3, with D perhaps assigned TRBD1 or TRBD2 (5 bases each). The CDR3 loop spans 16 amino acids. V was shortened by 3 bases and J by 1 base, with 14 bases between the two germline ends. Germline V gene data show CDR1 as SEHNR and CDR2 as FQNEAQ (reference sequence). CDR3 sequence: CASSFGSGDGTDTQYF. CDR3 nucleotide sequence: TGTGCCAGCAGCTTTGGATCCGGGGACGGCACAGATACGCAGTATTTT.

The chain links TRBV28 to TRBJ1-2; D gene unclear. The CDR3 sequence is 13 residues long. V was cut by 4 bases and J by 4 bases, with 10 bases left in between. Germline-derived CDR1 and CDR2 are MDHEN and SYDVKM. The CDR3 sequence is CASSSGQVYGYTF. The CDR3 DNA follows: TGTGCCAGCAGTTCCGGGCAGGTCTATGGCTACACCTTC.

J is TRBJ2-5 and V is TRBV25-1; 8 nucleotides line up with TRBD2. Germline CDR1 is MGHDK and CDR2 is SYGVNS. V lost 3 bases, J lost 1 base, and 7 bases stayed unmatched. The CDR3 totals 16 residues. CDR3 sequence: CASSDFRGGLQETQYF. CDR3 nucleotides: TGTGCCAGCAGTGACTTCCGGGGGGGACTCCAAGAGACCCAGTACTTC.

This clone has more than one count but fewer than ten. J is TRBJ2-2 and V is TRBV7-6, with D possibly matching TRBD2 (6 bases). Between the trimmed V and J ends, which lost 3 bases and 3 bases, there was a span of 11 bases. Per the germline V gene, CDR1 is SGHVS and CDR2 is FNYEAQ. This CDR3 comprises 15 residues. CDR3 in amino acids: CASSFPPGDTGELFF. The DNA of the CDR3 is TGTGCCAGCAGCTTCCCCCCGGGGGACACCGGGGAGCTGTTTTTT.

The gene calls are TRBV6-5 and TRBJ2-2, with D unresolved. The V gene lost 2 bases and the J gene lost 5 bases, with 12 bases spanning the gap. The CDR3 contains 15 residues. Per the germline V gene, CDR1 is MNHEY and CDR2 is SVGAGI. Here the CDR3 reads CASSYTGPLTGELFF. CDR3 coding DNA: TGTGCCAGCAGTTACACCGGGCCTCTAACCGGGGAGCTGTTTTTT.

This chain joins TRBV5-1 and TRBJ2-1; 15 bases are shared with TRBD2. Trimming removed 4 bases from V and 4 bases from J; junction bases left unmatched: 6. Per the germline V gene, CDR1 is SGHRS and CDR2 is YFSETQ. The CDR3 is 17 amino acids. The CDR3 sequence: CASSQGTSGGTYNEQFF. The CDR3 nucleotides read TGCGCCAGCAGCCAGGGGACTAGCGGGGGGACATACAATGAGCAGTTCTTC.

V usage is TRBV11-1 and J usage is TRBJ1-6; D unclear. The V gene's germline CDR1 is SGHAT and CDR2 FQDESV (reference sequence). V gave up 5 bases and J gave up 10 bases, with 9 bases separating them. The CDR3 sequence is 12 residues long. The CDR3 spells CASSIDGSPLHF. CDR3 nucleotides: TGTGCCAGCAGCATTGACGGGTCACCCCTCCACTTT.

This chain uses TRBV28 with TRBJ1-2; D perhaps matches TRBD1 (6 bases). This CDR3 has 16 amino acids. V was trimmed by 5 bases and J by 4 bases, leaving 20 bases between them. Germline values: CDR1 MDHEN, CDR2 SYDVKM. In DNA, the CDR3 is TGTGCCAGCAGTACCCTGGACAGACTCCTTTTCTATGGCTACACCTTC. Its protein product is CASSTLDRLLFYGYTF.

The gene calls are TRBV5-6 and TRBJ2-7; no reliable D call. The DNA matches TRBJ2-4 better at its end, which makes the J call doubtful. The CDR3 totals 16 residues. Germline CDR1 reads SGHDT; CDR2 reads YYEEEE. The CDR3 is CASTLRAALAKNIQYF. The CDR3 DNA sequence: TGTGCCAGCACCCTCCGGGCAGCTTTAGCCAAAAACATTCAGTACTTC.

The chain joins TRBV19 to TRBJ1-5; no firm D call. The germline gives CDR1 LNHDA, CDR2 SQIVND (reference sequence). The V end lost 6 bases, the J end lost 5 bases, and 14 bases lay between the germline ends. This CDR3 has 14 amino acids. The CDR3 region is CASSPPRTDQPQHF. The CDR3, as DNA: TGTGCCAGTAGCCCACCCCGGACCGATCAGCCCCAGCATTTT.

CDR3 in DNA: TGTGCCAGCAGTGAAGTTGGGTCCGGGGAAAAACTGTTTTTT. Its translation: CASSEVGSGEKLFF. The chain has TRBV6-1 and TRBJ1-4; no reliable D call. The CDR3 sequence is 14 residues long. V gave up 1 base and J gave up 8 bases, with 11 bases separating them. The V gene's germline CDR1 is MNHNS and CDR2 SASEGT.

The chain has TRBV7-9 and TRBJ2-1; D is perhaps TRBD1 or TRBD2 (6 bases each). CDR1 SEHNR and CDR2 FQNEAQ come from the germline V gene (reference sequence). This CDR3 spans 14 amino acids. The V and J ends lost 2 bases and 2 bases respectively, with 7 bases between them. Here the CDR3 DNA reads TGTGCCAGCAGCTTAAGGGGGGCCTACAATGAGCAGTTCTTC. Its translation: CASSLRGAYNEQFF.

CDR3: CASSPGLAGGTDTQYF. In DNA form, the CDR3 reads TGTGCCAGCAGCCCAGGACTAGCGGGGGGCACAGATACGCAGTATTTT. V and J are TRBV5-4 and TRBJ2-3; 13 nucleotides agree with TRBD2. The junction had 3 bases not matched to a gene; V was cut back by 4 bases and J by 1 base. This CDR3 region has 16 residues. Per germline, CDR1 SGHNT and CDR2 YYREEE (reference sequence).